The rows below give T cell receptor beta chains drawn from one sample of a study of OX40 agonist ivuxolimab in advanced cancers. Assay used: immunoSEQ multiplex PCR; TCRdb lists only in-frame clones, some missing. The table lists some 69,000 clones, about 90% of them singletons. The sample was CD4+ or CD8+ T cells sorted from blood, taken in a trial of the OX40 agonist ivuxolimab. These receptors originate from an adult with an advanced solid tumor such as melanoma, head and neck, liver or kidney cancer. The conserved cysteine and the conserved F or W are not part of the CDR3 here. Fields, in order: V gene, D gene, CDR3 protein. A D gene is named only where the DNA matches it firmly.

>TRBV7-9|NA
ASTLTTDTQY
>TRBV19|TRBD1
ASYAGTGVYEQY
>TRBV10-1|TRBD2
ASGAGRGETQY
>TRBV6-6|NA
ASESTQVSYEQY
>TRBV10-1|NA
ASPKHRDPNSFYQPQH
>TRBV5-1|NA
ASRSSGGPTRTGELF
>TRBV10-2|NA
ASSVGAARGGAF
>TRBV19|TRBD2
ASSIGLADGTGELF
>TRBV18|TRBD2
ASSPQLAGATGEQF
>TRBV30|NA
AWRGRGVNTEAF
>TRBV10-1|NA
ASSDEGGTEAF
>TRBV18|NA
ASCSDGQPQH
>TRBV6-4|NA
ASSEEANGRYT
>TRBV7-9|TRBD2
ASSRTSGLEQY
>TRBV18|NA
ASSPNSYNSPLH
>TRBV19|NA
ASSMSIRWGYGYT
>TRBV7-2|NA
ASSLYQGLVTDTQY
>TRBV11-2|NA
ASSSRGYNEQF
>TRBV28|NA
ASCLGGGQETQY
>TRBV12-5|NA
ASGPLLEQY
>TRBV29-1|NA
SAVTGSYEQY
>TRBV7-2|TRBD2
ASSSSGNAYNEQF
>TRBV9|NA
ASSTVMNTEAF
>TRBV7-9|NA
ASSFKGANTGELF
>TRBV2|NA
ASSQGNSGANVLT
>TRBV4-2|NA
ASSQDQSGYNEQF
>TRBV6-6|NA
ASRGEGVNSNQPQH
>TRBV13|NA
ASSNVATGTSYNEQF
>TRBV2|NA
ASEGSRATDTQY
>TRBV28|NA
ASSFGGAGEKLF
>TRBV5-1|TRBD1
ASSLKSGGDEQF
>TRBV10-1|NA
ASSEGGARTF
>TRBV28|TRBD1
ASSRTGTGGRNTIY
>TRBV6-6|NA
ASSDTTGARGYT
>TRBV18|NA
ASSPPQIYNEQF
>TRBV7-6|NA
ASSLAQGGLGTEAF
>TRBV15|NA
ATSREAGRNNQPQH
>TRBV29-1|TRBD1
SVELRDRLNTEAF
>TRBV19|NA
ASSIQVRNTEAF
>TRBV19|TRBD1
ASSTTGGSNQPQH
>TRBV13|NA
ASTQRNTEAF
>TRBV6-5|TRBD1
ASSYDRAYQPQH
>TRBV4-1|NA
ASSQEPGSSYNEQF
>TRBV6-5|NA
ASKEGNYGYT
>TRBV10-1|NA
ASSDSLATNEKLF
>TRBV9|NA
ASSPRSVGTEAF
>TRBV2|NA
ASSGDSRGAAKNIQY
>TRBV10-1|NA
ASSESRVNTGELF
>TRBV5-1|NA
ASSLGYNRAGELF
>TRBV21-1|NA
ASSKGTGTGRGDQPQH
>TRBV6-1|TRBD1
ASSVDRGSGEKLF
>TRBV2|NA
ASRIRGTSSTEAF